The 13 T cell receptor beta chains listed next were all sequenced from one sample in a study of blood T cell repertoires in COVID-19 (dated by TCRdb to the early 2020s). The library was prepared using the immunoSEQ multiplex PCR assay. TCRdb provides this immuneACCESS table in a form limited to in-frame rearrangements. Some clones are lacking; in checked studies, under half of them reflect an unresolved V gene, and why the rest are absent is not known. The sample includes about 74,000 clones, with roughly 81% observed a single time. Jointly, the top ten make up around 35% of the sample. Specimen: peripheral blood. The receptor source for this set is a man aged 70 or older with acute or convalescent COVID-19.

The rearrangement uses TRBV5-5 and TRBJ2-2, with D perhaps TRBD2 (6 bases). Trimming cost V 6 bases and J 9 bases, with 15 bases left between them. This CDR3 has 13 residues. Germline V CDR1 and CDR2: SGHKS, YYEKEE (reference sequence). The CDR3 loop reads CASTFPAGRELFF. CDR3 sequence (DNA): TGTGCCAGCACCTTCCCGGCGGGGAGGGAGCTGTTTTTT.

V and J are TRBV6-6 and TRBJ2-6, with TRBD2 as a possible D gene (6 bases). The length of the CDR3 is 19 residues. V lost 6 bases, J lost 0 bases, and 21 bases lay in between. Germline V gene sequence: CDR1 MNHNY, CDR2 SVGAGI (reference sequence). CDR3 DNA sequence: TGTGCCAGCAGCTCCGGGAGTTTGGGTGGCTCCTCTGGGGCCAACGTCCTGACTTTC. This gives the protein CASSSGSLGGSSGANVLTF.

The chain recombines TRBV4-1 with TRBJ1-4, with D perhaps TRBD1 (5 bases). The CDR3 runs 14 residues. V was cut by 0 bases and J by 10 bases, with 12 bases left in between. From germline, CDR1 is MGHRA and CDR2 YSYEKL. CDR3 sequence (DNA): TGCGCCAGCAGCCAAGACGTGGACACTCGAAAACTGTTTTTT. Translation gives CASSQDVDTRKLFF.

Regarding this clone: At one boundary the junction diverges from the germline segment, which might be a read error. The chain combines TRBV18 with TRBJ1-4; D is perhaps TRBD1 (5 bases). CDR1 is KGHSH and CDR2 is LQKENI in the germline V gene. The CDR3 runs 15 residues. The CDR3 DNA reads TGTGCCAGCTCACCACCCGGACGGGGGGATGAAAAACTTCTTTTT. Translated, it gives CASSPPGRGDEKLLF.

This chain joins TRBV6-2 or TRBV6-3 and TRBJ2-3; TRBD1 aligns across 12 bases. The germline gives CDR1 MNHEY, CDR2 SVGEGT. V lost 5 bases and J lost 2; bases outside the gene matches: 5. The CDR3 has 16 residues. CDR3 residues: CASSAGTGGPTDTQYF. CDR3 DNA sequence: TGTGCCAGCAGTGCCGGGACAGGGGGCCCCACAGATACGCAGTATTTT.

The gene calls are TRBV6-2 or TRBV6-3 and TRBJ2-7; no reliable D call. The V gene lost 4 bases and the J gene lost 2 bases, with 9 bases spanning the gap. CDR1 MNHEY and CDR2 SVGEGT come from the germline V gene. The CDR3 runs 13 residues. The CDR3, as DNA: TGTGCCAGCAGTTTGTTGCGGACCTACGAGCAGTACTTC. This gives the protein CASSLLRTYEQYF.

The chain joins TRBV29-1 to TRBJ1-1, with 10 positions matching TRBD1. CDR3 length equals 14 residues. CDR1 is SQVTM and CDR2 is ANQGSEA in the germline V gene. The V gene end was trimmed by 4 bases and the J gene end by 1 base; junction bases not matched to a gene: 3. This chain's CDR3 is CSVGQGAGNTEAFF. CDR3 bases: TGCAGCGTTGGACAGGGGGCAGGGAACACTGAAGCTTTCTTT.

The genes are TRBV27 and TRBJ2-7, with 8 bases matching TRBD1. CDR1 and CDR2 (germline): MNHEY, SMNVEV (reference sequence). J gave up 3 bases and V 4 bases, and 8 bases lay outside the gene matches. The CDR3 runs to 15 residues. The CDR3 loop reads CASSYTGQGGYEQYF. For the CDR3, the DNA is TGTGCCAGCAGTTACACCGGACAGGGAGGCTACGAGCAGTACTTC.

The V and J genes are TRBV28 and TRBJ1-4; TRBD1 might be the D (5 bases). CDR1 and CDR2 (germline): MDHEN, SYDVKM. The CDR3 is 16 amino acids. Trimming removed 4 bases from V and 5 bases from J, with 17 bases in between. CDR3 sequence: CASSSSGSGENEKLFF. In DNA, the CDR3 is TGTGCCAGCAGTTCATCTGGTTCGGGGGAGAATGAAAAACTGTTTTTT.

The rearrangement links TRBV10-3 to TRBJ1-6, with 7 bases aligning to TRBD1. The trim removed 3 bases at V and 7 bases at J, leaving 0 bases unmatched. The length of the CDR3 is 13 residues. The germline V gene has CDR1 ENHRY and CDR2 SYGVKD. The DNA of the CDR3 is TGTGCCATCAGTGAAGGGGGCAATTCACCCCTCCACTTT. Protein sequence: CAISEGGNSPLHF.

This sequence joins TRBV7-8 and TRBJ2-7, with 12 bases fitting TRBD2. Germline V gives CDR1 SGHVS, CDR2 FQNEAQ. The V segment lost 1 base and the J segment 2 bases; nucleotides outside the gene matches: 3. This CDR3 has 16 amino acids. The CDR3 is CASSLGLAGGTYEQYF. The CDR3 DNA sequence: TGTGCCAGCAGCTTAGGGCTAGCGGGAGGGACCTACGAGCAGTACTTC.

This chain uses TRBV7-9 with TRBJ2-7, with 8 bases that match TRBD2. The CDR3 consists of 15 residues. Germline V gene lookup returns CDR1 SEHNR and CDR2 FQNEAQ (reference sequence). Trimming removed 1 base from V and 3 bases from J; junction bases left unmatched: 5. The CDR3 reads CASSLGGLAFYEQYF. The CDR3, as DNA: TGTGCCAGCAGCTTAGGAGGACTAGCTTTCTACGAGCAGTACTTC.

The rearrangement links TRBV19 to TRBJ2-3; 13 bases are shared with TRBD2. The J segment lost 3 bases and the V segment lost 4 bases, leaving 10 bases of the junction unmatched. This CDR3 contains 18 residues. Per the germline V gene, CDR1 is LNHDA and CDR2 is SQIVND (reference sequence). Here the CDR3 reads CASSTWRWTSGRTDTQYF. The CDR3 DNA reads TGTGCCAGTAGTACCTGGCGCTGGACTAGCGGGAGAACAGATACGCAGTATTTT.